Included here is one T cell receptor (beta chain) sequence, with context. Its antigen is as yet unknown. The data derive from a study of shared clonotypes between healthy human individuals. Overall study results and limits: Sampling included only blood; tissue repertoires likely differ.

V was shortened by 5 bases and J by 9 bases, with 13 bases between the two germline ends. Germline V gene lookup returns CDR1 SGHVS and CDR2 FQNEAQ. This CDR3 has 12 residues. Clones were read by immunoSEQ multiplex PCR, and TCRdb kept only the in-frame ones, dropping some. The sample consists of about 2.4 million clones, more than 90% of them appearing once. This chain joins TRBV7-8 and TRBJ1-1, with a possible D match to TRBD1 (6 bases). Sequencing was carried out using naive CD4+ T cells sorted from blood. Specified subset: CD45RA+ positively selected. The sequence was obtained from a man younger than 35 in good health. CDR3 DNA sequence: TGTGCCAGCAGCCAGGACAGTTCCAAAGCTTTCTTT. It specifies CASSQDSSKAFF.